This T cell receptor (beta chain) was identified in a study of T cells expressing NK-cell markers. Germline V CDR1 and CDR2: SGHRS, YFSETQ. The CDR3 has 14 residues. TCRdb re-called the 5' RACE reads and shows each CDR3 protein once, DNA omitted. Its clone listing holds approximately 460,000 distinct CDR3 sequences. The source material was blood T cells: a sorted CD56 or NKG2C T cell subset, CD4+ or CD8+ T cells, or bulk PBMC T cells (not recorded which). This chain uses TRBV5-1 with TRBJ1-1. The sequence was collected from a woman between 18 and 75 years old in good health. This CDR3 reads CASSLAGRNTEAFF.